This is a list of T cell receptor beta chains from one sample in a study of control samples from healthy donors and cancer patients. TCRdb keeps only in-frame clones here, not all; method: immunoSEQ multiplex PCR. The sample records around 71,000 clones, 80% to 90% being singletons. Sequenced: PBMCs. The receptors shown here come from a woman in her forties or fifties with head and neck cancer. Both conserved end residues are part of each CDR3. The order of the fields is clone size, D gene, J gene, V gene, CDR3 DNA, CDR3 protein. The D gene is left open where the match is weak. Part of the rows lack a size; the others show once, few, many or a class for expanded clones.

>-|-|TRBJ2-7|TRBV6-2/TRBV6-3
TGTGCCAGCAGCCAATTAACGGCGAGGTCTTCCGAGCAGTACTTC
CASSQLTARSSEQYF
>-|-|TRBJ1-1|TRBV19
TGTGCCAGTAGTATAACAGCCGGGGACTCTGAAGCTTTCTTT
CASSITAGDSEAFF
>few|-|TRBJ1-6|TRBV2
TGTGCCAGCAGCTTGACAGGAATAAATTCACCCCTCCACTTT
CASSLTGINSPLHF
>few|TRBD1|TRBJ1-1|TRBV28
TGTGCCAGCAGTTTAATCGGGACAGGGCTTTTGGACGCTGAAGCTTTCTTT
CASSLIGTGLLDAEAFF
>-|TRBD2|TRBJ2-3|TRBV29-1
TGCAGCGTTGAACTAGCGGGGGGTCCCACAGATACGCAGTATTTT
CSVELAGGPTDTQYF
>-|-|TRBJ1-2|TRBV4-1
TGCGCCAGCAGCCAAGACTTGGCGGGGTATGGCTACACCTTC
CASSQDLAGYGYTF
>-|-|TRBJ2-7|TRBV7-9
TGTGCCAGCAGCCGCAACGGCGGGGGCCAGATGGGCGAGCAGTACTTC
CASSRNGGGQMGEQYF
>-|-|TRBJ1-3|TRBV2
TGTGCCAGCAGTGAACGACCCCCGGGACTTGGAAACACCATATATTTT
CASSERPPGLGNTIYF
>-|-|TRBJ1-2|TRBV2
TGTGCCAGCAACCCCGCGAACTATGGCTACACCTTC
CASNPANYGYTF
>-|-|TRBJ1-5|TRBV10-3
TGTGCCATCAGCGCTGAGGGGTTCAGCAATCAGCCCCAGCATTTT
CAISAEGFSNQPQHF
>-|-|TRBJ1-4|TRBV28
TGTGCCAGCAGTTTATCGAAAAAAAAACTGTTTTTT
CASSLSKKKLFF
>-|TRBD1|TRBJ1-2|TRBV6-5
TGTGCCAGCAGAACCACAGGGGCTGGCTACACCTTC
CASRTTGAGYTF
>-|-|TRBJ2-1|TRBV19
TGTGCCAGTAGTATATTAGGGGCCCCCCTCAATGAGCAGTTCTTC
CASSILGAPLNEQFF
>once|TRBD2|TRBJ2-7|TRBV4-2
TGTGCCAGCAGCCTCCAACTAGCGGGGGATTCCTACGAGCAGTACTTC
CASSLQLAGDSYEQYF
>-|-|TRBJ1-1|TRBV7-3
TGTGCCAGCAGCTTAAGTGGGCAGGGTGAAGCTTTCTTT
CASSLSGQGEAFF
>-|-|TRBJ2-7|TRBV7-9
TGTGCCAGCAGCTCTACTCCCTACGAGCAGTACTTC
CASSSTPYEQYF
>-|-|TRBJ2-1|TRBV29-1
TGCAGCGTCCAGGGGAGCTCCTACAATGAGCAGTTCTTC
CSVQGSSYNEQFF
>-|-|TRBJ1-1|TRBV2
TGTGCCAGCAGCACGGGCCCAGACACTGAAGCTTTCTTT
CASSTGPDTEAFF
>-|TRBD1|TRBJ1-4|TRBV28
TGTGCCAGCAGTTTATTTCCCAGGGGGTTCTCAACTAATGAAAAACTGTTTTTT
CASSLFPRGFSTNEKLFF
>-|TRBD1|TRBJ1-1|TRBV7-3
TGTGCCAGCAGCACGACAGGGGGCCCGGGGAACACTGAAGCTTTCTTT
CASSTTGGPGNTEAFF
>-|-|TRBJ1-5|TRBV18
TGTGCCAGCTCTTACGGGACACTTGGCAATCAGCCCCAGCATTTT
CASSYGTLGNQPQHF
>-|TRBD1|TRBJ2-5|TRBV28
TGTGCCAGCAGAGACAGGGCCCGGGAGACCCAGTACTTC
CASRDRARETQYF
>-|-|TRBJ1-5|TRBV5-1
TGCGCCAGCAGCTTGGTAGGGGATCAGCCCCAGCATTTT
CASSLVGDQPQHF
>-|-|TRBJ1-6|TRBV11-2
TGTGCCAGCAGCTTAGATCAAGGGGTTTCACCCCTCCACTTT
CASSLDQGVSPLHF
>-|-|TRBJ2-3|TRBV19
TGTGCCAGTCTAAGTGGGGCAGGGGCCACAGATACGCAGTATTTT
CASLSGAGATDTQYF
>few|-|TRBJ1-1|TRBV10-3
TGTGCCATCAGCCCAAGGGGGGAGACTGAAGCTTTCTTT
CAISPRGETEAFF
>-|-|TRBJ1-5|TRBV6-1
TGTGCCAGCAGTGAGGCGGGGAGTAGCAATCAGCCCCAGCATTTT
CASSEAGSSNQPQHF
>few|-|TRBJ2-6|TRBV12-5
TGTGCTAGTGGAGTGGACACTCCGCTCTCTGGGGCCAACGTCCTGACTTTC
CASGVDTPLSGANVLTF
>-|-|TRBJ1-2|TRBV4-2
TGTGCCAGCAGCCAAGAGGTCCGACGGATTACCAACTATGGCTACACCTTC
CASSQEVRRITNYGYTF
>-|TRBD2|TRBJ2-7|TRBV13
TGTGCCAGCAGGTTCCGACTAGCGGGGGGTGGCGAGCAGTACTTC
CASRFRLAGGGEQYF
>-|-|TRBJ1-1|TRBV12-3/TRBV12-4
TGTGCCAGCAGCCTCAAGGGGAACACTGAAGCTTTCTTT
CASSLKGNTEAFF
>-|TRBD2|TRBJ2-1|TRBV7-6
TGTGCCAGCAGCTCCTCTCTAGCGGGGCCTTCCTACAATGAGCAGTTCTTC
CASSSSLAGPSYNEQFF
>-|-|TRBJ2-5|TRBV12-3/TRBV12-4
TGTGCCAGCAGTTTCAGGGGATGGGAGACCCAGTACTTC
CASSFRGWETQYF
>-|-|TRBJ2-5|TRBV19
TGTGCCAGTAGTATCTCGGGGGCCCTCCTCCAAGAGACCCAGTACTTC
CASSISGALLQETQYF
>few|-|TRBJ1-5|TRBV4-3
TGCGCCAGCAGCCTGAGCGCGGGCAATCAGCCCCAGCATTTT
CASSLSAGNQPQHF
>once|-|TRBJ2-1|TRBV6-4
TGTGCCAGCAGTCCCCTGGGGACCCAGGCGGGTGGTGAGCAGTTCTTC
CASSPLGTQAGGEQFF
>-|-|TRBJ2-1|TRBV6-5
TGTGCCAGCAGTCGTGCCCCCGCCGCCTACAATGAGCAGTTCTTC
CASSRAPAAYNEQFF
>-|-|TRBJ1-2|TRBV20-1
TGCAGTGCTAGAGCAGACTATGGCTACACCTTC
CSARADYGYTF
>once|-|TRBJ1-3|TRBV25-1
TGTGCCAGCAGCGAAGGGGTGATGAGTGGAAACACCATATATTTT
CASSEGVMSGNTIYF
>-|TRBD1|TRBJ1-1|TRBV5-1
TGCGCCAGCAGCACAGGACAGGGGGCTGGTATAGACACTGAAGCTTTCTTT
CASSTGQGAGIDTEAFF
>once|TRBD1|TRBJ2-3|TRBV28
TGTGCCAGCAGTTCCTCCGGGACAGTAACAGATACGCAGTATTTT
CASSSSGTVTDTQYF
>-|-|TRBJ2-7|TRBV20-1
TGCAGTGCTAGAGATCAATTCGAGCAGTACTTC
CSARDQFEQYF
>few|-|TRBJ1-5|TRBV7-3
TGTGCCAGCAGCACCCCTGGGCAGCCCCAGCATTTT
CASSTPGQPQHF
>-|-|TRBJ2-5|TRBV7-3
TGTGCCAGCAGCCCAACTTCAGGGGTGGAGACCCAGTACTTC
CASSPTSGVETQYF
>-|-|TRBJ2-5|TRBV7-9
TGTGCCAGCAGCCTGGTGTCAGAGACCCAGTACTTC
CASSLVSETQYF
>-|-|TRBJ1-2|TRBV19
TGTGCCAGTAGTTCCTCGGGGGGGTCCGATGGCTACACCTTC
CASSSSGGSDGYTF
>-|TRBD1|TRBJ1-1|TRBV5-1
TGCGCCAGCAGCTTGTCGACAGGGTTCACTGAAGCTTTCTTT
CASSLSTGFTEAFF
>-|-|TRBJ2-2|TRBV5-1
TGCGCCAGCAGCAGACGGACAGCCAACACCGGGGAGCTGTTTTTT
CASSRRTANTGELFF
>-|TRBD1|TRBJ2-7|TRBV27
TGTGCCAGCGGGGAGCAGGGGACAGGGGACGAAAAGCAGTACTTC
CASGEQGTGDEKQYF
>-|TRBD2|TRBJ2-1|TRBV2
TGTGCCAGCGGGCGGGGGGGCCTCGTAAATGAGCAGTTCTTC
CASGRGGLVNEQFF
>few|TRBD1|TRBJ1-1|TRBV28
TGTGCCAGCAGTTTGGGGGGGGAGACAGGGACGAACACTGAAGCTTTCTTT
CASSLGGETGTNTEAFF
>-|-|TRBJ1-5|TRBV6-2/TRBV6-3
TGTGCCAGCAGCCCCGACGGGCAGTTCCATCAGCCCCAGCATTTT
CASSPDGQFHQPQHF
>-|TRBD2|TRBJ2-7|TRBV7-2
TGTGCCAGCAGCTTTTACTCTAGCGGGGGATTCGAGCAGTACTTC
CASSFYSSGGFEQYF
>-|-|TRBJ1-4|TRBV4-1
TGCGCCAGCACCCCAGATGGAGGGGCTAATGAAAAACTGTTTTTT
CASTPDGGANEKLFF
>-|-|TRBJ2-7|TRBV19
TGTGCCAGTAGTATGGCTGGGACCACTCTTTACGAGCAGTACTTC
CASSMAGTTLYEQYF
>-|TRBD1|TRBJ2-3|TRBV20-1
TGCAGTGCTAGTTACAGGGGGAAGTTAGATACGCAGTATTTT
CSASYRGKLDTQYF
>-|-|TRBJ2-3|TRBV19
TGTGCCAGTAGTATAGGAACTGGGTTAAGTATGGATACGCAGTATTTT
CASSIGTGLSMDTQYF
>-|-|TRBJ2-3|TRBV5-1
TGCGCCAGCAGCTCCCGGGGCCAACTGACCACAGATACGCAGTATTTT
CASSSRGQLTTDTQYF
>-|-|TRBJ1-1|TRBV4-3
TGCGCCAGCAGCTGGGGGCGGGACACTGAAGCTTTCTTT
CASSWGRDTEAFF
>-|-|TRBJ1-1|TRBV6-2/TRBV6-3
TGTGCCAGCAGTTACTCAACAAGTACCACTGAAGCTTTCTTT
CASSYSTSTTEAFF